This T cell receptor (beta chain) was profiled in a study of CD8 T cells in ankylosing spondylitis. General observations from the study: In ankylosing spondylitis blood, a motif of 7 to 9 highly homologous TCR beta variants appeared characteristic.

This clonotype came up a few times. Antigen unknown. Quantitative 5'-RACE was performed with molecular barcodes, and it yielded the TCR beta libraries. TCRdb reanalysed the 5' RACE reads using MiXCR and keeps one entry per CDR3 protein. This sample has a few hundred thousand distinct CDR3 sequences; around 24% occur once, and the top ten carry less than 20%. Germline CDR1 is LNHNV and CDR2 is YYDKDF (reference sequence). V lost 9 bases to trimming and J lost 6 bases; unmatched junction nucleotides: 14. CDR3 length: 15 amino acids. Sample: blood, either unsorted or a sorted T cell fraction (not recorded which). The chain links TRBV15 to TRBJ2-7; 10 bases line up with TRBD1. The sequence was collected from a male donor with ankylosing spondylitis. The CDR3 region is CATRVPDRGNGEQYF. The CDR3 DNA is TGTGCCACTAGAGTTCCGGACAGGGGGAATGGCGAGCAGTACTTC. The variable domain in full, with the rest retrieved from reference TRBV15 and TRBJ2-7, is DAMVIQNPRYQVTQFGKPVTLSCSQTLNHNVMYWYQQKSSQAPKLLFHYYDKDFNNEADTPDNFQSRRPNTSFCFLDIRSPGLGDTAMYLCATRVPDRGNGEQYFGPGTRLTVT.